These 10 T cell receptor beta chains came from one sample sequenced in a study of blood T cell repertoires in COVID-19. The assay was immunoSEQ multiplex PCR, and TCRdb's table has in-frame clones only and misses some. The sample holds roughly 140,000 clones; about 87% are singletons and the top ten take 8% to 13%. Sequenced input: peripheral blood. The receptors derive from a woman older than 75 with acute or convalescent COVID-19.

The chain links TRBV7-2 to TRBJ1-1, with 8 bases identical to TRBD1. Germline V lookup: CDR1 SGHTA, CDR2 FQGNSA. This CDR3 comprises 14 residues. V lost 5 bases and J lost 5; bases outside the gene matches: 7. CDR3 sequence reads: CASSPQGAGTEAFF. DNA of the CDR3: TGTGCCAGCAGCCCTCAGGGGGCGGGAACTGAAGCTTTCTTT.

The chain uses TRBV5-1 and TRBJ1-4, with D perhaps TRBD1 (5 bases). Germline V gives CDR1 SGHRS, CDR2 YFSETQ. V was trimmed by 3 bases and J by 7 bases, leaving 10 bases between them. CDR3 length: 13 residues. CDR3 sequence reads: CASSSNGGEKLFF. CDR3 bases: TGCGCCAGCAGCTCGAACGGGGGTGAAAAACTGTTTTTT.

This chain joins TRBV18 and TRBJ2-7; 8 nucleotides line up with TRBD1. CDR1 KGHSH and CDR2 LQKENI come from the germline V gene. V was clipped by 3 bases and J by 3 bases; unmatched bases: 7. This CDR3 comprises 15 residues. The CDR3 coding sequence is TGTGCCAGCTCACCTGGACAGGGCGCTATCTACGAGCAGTACTTC. Its protein product is CASSPGQGAIYEQYF.

Only one count was recorded for this clone. The chain uses TRBV6-5 and TRBJ2-7; D perhaps matches TRBD1 (5 bases). V was trimmed by 7 bases and J by 4 bases, leaving 11 bases between them. CDR3 size: 12 residues. Germline CDR1 MNHEY, CDR2 SVGAGI. The CDR3: CASTRQFYEQYF. CDR3 nucleotide sequence: TGTGCCAGCACCCGACAGTTTTACGAGCAGTACTTC.

V usage is TRBV2 and J usage is TRBJ2-5, with D uncertain. This CDR3 has 13 residues. Trimming shortened V by 5 bases and J by 2 bases, and 9 bases separated the two germline ends. Germline-derived CDR1 and CDR2 are SNHLY and FYNNEI. The CDR3 bases are TGTGCCAGCAGTAAAGGGCAGCAAGAGACCCAGTACTTC. It is translated as CASSKGQQETQYF.

The DNA of the CDR3 is TGTGCCAGCAGCCCAATGGGGGGGATGATGAACACTGAAGCTTTCTTT. This translates into CASSPMGGMMNTEAFF. The V gene is TRBV7-9, the J gene TRBJ1-1; D may be TRBD1 (5 bases). The CDR3 runs 16 residues. Germline CDR1 SEHNR, CDR2 FQNEAQ (reference sequence). Trimming took off 5 bases at V and 0 bases at J, with 16 bases between the two ends.

In its sample, this clone was seen once. V gene TRBV3-1 (or the pseudogene TRBV3-2) combines with J gene TRBJ1-6; D perhaps matches TRBD1 (6 bases). Germline lookup yields CDR1 LGHDT and CDR2 YNNKEL (reference sequence). V lost 4 bases to trimming and J lost 9 bases, with 16 bases between them. The CDR3 extends over 15 amino acids. The CDR3 here is CASSPTSGERSPLHF. Written as DNA, the CDR3 is TGTGCCAGCAGCCCGACGTCAGGGGAACGTTCACCCCTCCACTTT.

The V call is TRBV5-1, the J call TRBJ2-7; 10 nucleotides line up with TRBD1. Looked up from germline, CDR1 is SGHRS and CDR2 is YFSETQ. The V and J ends lost 4 bases and 4 bases, in that order; junction bases with no gene match: 11. This CDR3 is built from 16 residues. Here the CDR3 DNA reads TGCGCCAGCAGCCCAATCCCGGGACAGGGGAGGTACGAGCAGTACTTC. As protein: CASSPIPGQGRYEQYF.

The chain links TRBV7-2 to TRBJ1-6; D possibly corresponds to TRBD1 (5 bases). The CDR3 has 14 amino acids. Trimming left V 4 bases short and J 8 bases short, with 12 bases between. Germline V CDR1 and CDR2: SGHTA, FQGNSA. The CDR3 sequence is CASSSTARDSPLHF. DNA for the CDR3: TGTGCCAGCAGCTCGACAGCTCGGGATTCACCCCTCCACTTT.

The genes are TRBV7-3 and TRBJ1-1; 7 nucleotides align to TRBD1. Germline V gene sequence: CDR1 SGHTA, CDR2 FQGTGA. Trimming at V came to 5 bases and at J to 5 bases, leaving 5 bases not matched to a gene. This CDR3 region has 13 residues. CDR3 sequence reads: CASSPRTGTEAFF. Written as DNA, the CDR3 is TGTGCCAGCAGCCCCAGGACAGGTACTGAAGCTTTCTTT.